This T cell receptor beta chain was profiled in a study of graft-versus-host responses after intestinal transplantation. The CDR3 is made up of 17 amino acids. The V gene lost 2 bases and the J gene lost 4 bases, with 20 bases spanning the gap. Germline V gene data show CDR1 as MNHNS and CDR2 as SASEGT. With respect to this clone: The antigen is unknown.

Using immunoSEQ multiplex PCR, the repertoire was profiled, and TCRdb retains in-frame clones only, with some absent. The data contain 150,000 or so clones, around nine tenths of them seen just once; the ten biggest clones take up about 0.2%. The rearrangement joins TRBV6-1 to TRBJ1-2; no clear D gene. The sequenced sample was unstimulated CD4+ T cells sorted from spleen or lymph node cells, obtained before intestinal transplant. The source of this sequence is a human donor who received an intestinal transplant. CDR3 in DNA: TGTGCCAGCAGTGAATTCCCTCCCGGAGGCTTCCTCTATGGCTACACCTTC. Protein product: CASSEFPPGGFLYGYTF.